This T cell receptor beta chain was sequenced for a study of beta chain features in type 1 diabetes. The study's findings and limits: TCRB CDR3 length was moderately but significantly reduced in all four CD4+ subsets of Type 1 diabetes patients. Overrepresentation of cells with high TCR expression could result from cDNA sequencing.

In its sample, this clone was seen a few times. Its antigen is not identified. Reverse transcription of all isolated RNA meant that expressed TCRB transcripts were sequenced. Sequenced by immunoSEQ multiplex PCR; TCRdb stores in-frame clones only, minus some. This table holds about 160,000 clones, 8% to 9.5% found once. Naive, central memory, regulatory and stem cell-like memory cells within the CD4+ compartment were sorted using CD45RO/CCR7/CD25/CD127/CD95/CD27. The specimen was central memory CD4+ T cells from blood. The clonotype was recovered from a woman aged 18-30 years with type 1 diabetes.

The CDR3 spells CASRPGGPETQYF. The CDR3 DNA reads TGCGCCAGCAGACCGGGAGGGCCTGAGACCCAGTACTTC. The chain uses TRBV5-1 and TRBJ2-5; 8 bases map to TRBD2. Germline V lookup: CDR1 SGHRS, CDR2 YFSETQ. Trimming took 5 bases from V and 5 from J; bases not matched to a gene: 5. CDR3 length: 13 residues.